This T cell receptor (beta chain) was observed in a study of PD-1 blockade in classical Hodgkin lymphoma. Measured with immunoSEQ multiplex PCR; TCRdb has only the in-frame clones, and not every one. Altogether about 21,000 clones are present, around 68% being singletons, with the ten largest covering 4.5% to 7.5%. Unmatched junction bases numbered 6, after V lost 4 bases and J lost 0 bases. This CDR3 has 17 amino acids. Germline V lookup: CDR1 MNHNS, CDR2 SASEGT. Relapse after autologous stem cell transplantation occurred in every patient, and brentuximab vedotin exposure varied. The sequencing here drew on peripheral blood mononuclear cells (PBMCs), taken at baseline. V usage is TRBV6-1 and J usage is TRBJ2-1, with 10 bases matching TRBD2. The TCR comes from a human donor with classical Hodgkin lymphoma. The CDR3 region has the DNA TGTGCCAGCAGTGTTTCTAGCGGGGGCCTCTCCTACAATGAGCAGTTCTTC. Its translation is CASSVSSGGLSYNEQFF.